The 4 T cell receptor beta chains listed next were all sequenced from one sample in a study of somatic mutations in cytotoxic T cells in rheumatoid arthritis. This table comes from immunoSEQ multiplex PCR, and its TCRdb copy is limited to in-frame clones, with some not included. Here the sample spans 15,000 or so clones, approximately 84% being singletons. Sequenced sample: CD8+ T cells sorted from blood. These receptors were collected from an adult with rheumatoid arthritis.

CDR3 loop: CASSPEWYSNQPQHF. CDR3 DNA sequence: TGTGCCAGTAGTCCAGAATGGTATAGCAATCAGCCCCAGCATTTT. This rearrangement joins TRBV19 to TRBJ1-5, with D unclear. The length of the CDR3 is 15 residues. Germline loops: CDR1 LNHDA, CDR2 SQIVND (reference sequence). V was cut by 5 bases and J by 0 bases, with 11 bases left in between.

The chain links TRBV6-6 to TRBJ1-2; TRBD1 agrees at 10 bases. The CDR3 totals 14 residues. Trimming took 2 bases from V and 5 from J; bases not matched to a gene: 2. Germline V gene lookup returns CDR1 MNHNY and CDR2 SVGAGI (reference sequence). The CDR3 DNA reads as TGTGCCAGCAGTTACCCGGGACAGGGGTATGGCTACACCTTC. This translates into CASSYPGQGYGYTF.

This chain joins TRBV11-2 and TRBJ2-7, with 7 bases aligning to TRBD1. V lost 0 bases to trimming and J lost 2 bases; unmatched junction nucleotides: 4. In germline, CDR1 is SGHAT, CDR2 FQNNGV. The CDR3 has 15 amino acids. The CDR3, as DNA: TGTGCCAGCAGCTTAGAGCCAGGGGGACCCTACGAGCAGTACTTC. Translating gives CASSLEPGGPYEQYF.

This rearrangement joins TRBV5-5 to TRBJ2-7; 8 positions agree with TRBD1. V lost 3 bases to trimming and J lost 3 bases; unmatched junction nucleotides: 8. This CDR3 is 15 amino acids long. CDR1 is SGHKS and CDR2 is YYEKEE in the germline V gene (reference sequence). This CDR3 reads CASSSGTGTNYEQYF. CDR3 in DNA: TGTGCCAGCAGCTCTGGGACAGGAACTAACTACGAGCAGTACTTC.